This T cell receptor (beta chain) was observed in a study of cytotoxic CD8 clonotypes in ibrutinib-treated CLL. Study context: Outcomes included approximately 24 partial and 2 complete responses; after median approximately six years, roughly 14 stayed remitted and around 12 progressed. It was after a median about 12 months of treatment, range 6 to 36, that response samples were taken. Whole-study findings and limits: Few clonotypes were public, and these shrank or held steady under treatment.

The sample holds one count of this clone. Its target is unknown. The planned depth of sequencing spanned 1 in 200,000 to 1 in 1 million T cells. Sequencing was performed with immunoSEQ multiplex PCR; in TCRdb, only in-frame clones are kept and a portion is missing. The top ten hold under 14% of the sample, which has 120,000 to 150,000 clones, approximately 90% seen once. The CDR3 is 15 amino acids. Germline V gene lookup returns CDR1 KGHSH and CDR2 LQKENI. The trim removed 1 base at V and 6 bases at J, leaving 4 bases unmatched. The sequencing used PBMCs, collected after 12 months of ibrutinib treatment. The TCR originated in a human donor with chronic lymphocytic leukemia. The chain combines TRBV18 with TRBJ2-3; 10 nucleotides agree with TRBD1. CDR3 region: CASSPQGQGTDTQYF. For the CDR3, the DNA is TGTGCCAGCTCACCACAGGGACAGGGGACGGATACGCAGTATTTT.